This entry lists 22 T cell receptor beta chains sequenced from one sample in a study of human T cells and chemical hapten exposure. Each CDR3 protein gets one entry after TCRdb re-called the RACE reads with MiXCR. The sample includes roughly 50,000 distinct CDR3 sequences, 9.9% of them seen just once. Stated time point: patch test 3, about 24 weeks after DPC sensitization. Treatment described: therapeutic diphenylcyclopropenone sensitization with weekly scalp DPC. Material: whole blood, obtained in connection with sensitization to the hapten diphenylcyclopropenone (DPC). The receptors were sampled from a woman aged 40-49 years with alopecia areata. Some clones in this sample may be carry-over from other donors' samples.

Many counts were recorded for this clonotype. The rearrangement links TRBV12-3 or TRBV12-4 to TRBJ2-7; no clear D gene. The V and J ends lost 0 bases and 5 bases respectively, with 17 bases between them. The CDR3 totals 16 residues. CDR3: CASSLAGAIDLHEQYF. As DNA, the CDR3 is TGTGCCAGCAGTTTAGCAGGAGCTATCGACCTTCACGAGCAGTACTTC.

V is TRBV2 and J is TRBJ2-2; D gene ambiguous. Trimming took 8 bases from V and 4 from J, leaving 11 bases between them. CDR3 length equals 13 residues. The germline V gene has CDR1 SNHLY and CDR2 FYNNEI. CDR3 sequence reads: CASRQEVTGELFF. For the CDR3, the DNA is TGTGCCAGCCGACAAGAGGTCACCGGGGAGCTGTTTTTT.

This clonotype was recorded at least ten times. V is TRBV6-1 and J is TRBJ2-4, with D hard to call. CDR3 length equals 13 residues. Per the germline V gene, CDR1 is MNHNS and CDR2 is SASEGT. V lost 8 bases and J 2 bases, leaving 10 bases between the germline ends. The CDR3 DNA reads TGTGCCAGCTCTGGCGGACCCAAAAACATTCAGTACTTC. Its protein product is CASSGGPKNIQYF.

This chain joins TRBV19 and TRBJ2-7; D possibly corresponds to TRBD2 (5 bases). Germline loops: CDR1 LNHDA, CDR2 SQIVND (reference sequence). The CDR3 extends over 13 amino acids. Trimming took off 2 bases at V and 4 bases at J, with 9 bases between the two ends. The DNA of the CDR3 is TGTGCCAGTAGTATAAATGGAGGATACGAGCAGTACTTC. This codes for CASSINGGYEQYF.

The CDR3 DNA is TGCAGTGCCTACAGGGAGGGGACAGATACGCAGTATTTT. Protein product: CSAYREGTDTQYF. The rearrangement uses TRBV20-1 and TRBJ2-3; a weak D match, TRBD2 (7 bases). Trimming stripped 6 bases from V and 3 bases from J, with 13 bases between. The CDR3 loop spans 13 amino acids. CDR1 and CDR2 from the germline V gene are DFQATT and SNEGSKA (reference sequence).

Turning to this clonotype: With a much larger clone just one base away, this may be a read error. V usage is TRBV20-1 and J usage is TRBJ2-7; 8 nucleotides match TRBD2. The length of the CDR3 is 14 residues. Germline CDR1 is DFQATT and CDR2 is SNEGSKA (reference sequence). This CDR3 is CSAYSGEGFYEQCF. The CDR3 DNA follows: TGCAGTGCCTATAGCGGGGAGGGCTTCTACGAGCAGTGCTTC.

The V gene is TRBV29-1, the J gene TRBJ2-7; TRBD1 matches 7 bases. The CDR3 is 13 residues long. Per the germline V gene, CDR1 is SQVTM and CDR2 is ANQGSEA. The junction had 13 bases not matched to a gene; V was cut back by 8 bases and J by 6 bases. The CDR3 is CSIRDSEESEQYF. The CDR3, as DNA: TGCAGCATCCGGGACAGTGAGGAATCCGAGCAGTACTTC.

This clonotype has at least ten counts. V gene TRBV5-6 combines with J gene TRBJ2-7; D perhaps matches TRBD1 (6 bases). The CDR3 consists of 13 residues. Germline V gives CDR1 SGHDT, CDR2 YYEEEE. V lost 4 bases and J lost 5, with 13 bases in between. As DNA, the CDR3 is TGTGCCAGCAGCCCGCAGGGGCGCCACGAGCAGTACTTC. It is translated as CASSPQGRHEQYF.

V gene TRBV28 combines with J gene TRBJ2-1; the D gene could be TRBD1 or TRBD2 (5 bases each). Germline assignment: CDR1 MDHEN and CDR2 SYDVKM. The CDR3 sequence is 14 residues long. V was pared by 3 bases and J by 9 bases, with 15 bases between. CDR3 in DNA: TGTGCCAGCAGTTTGGCCCAGGGACGCACTGAGCAGTTCTTC. This sequence encodes CASSLAQGRTEQFF.

There are a few counts of this clonotype. This sequence joins TRBV3-1 and TRBJ2-3, with TRBD2 matching 11 bases. This CDR3 spans 16 amino acids. The V gene end was trimmed by 5 bases and the J gene end by 1 base; junction bases not matched to a gene: 5. Germline CDR1 and CDR2: LGHDT and YNNKEL (reference sequence). CDR3 loop: CASSFGTSGGTDTQYF. The CDR3 bases are TGTGCCAGCAGCTTCGGGACTAGCGGAGGCACAGATACGCAGTATTTT.

This clonotype was detected many times. The genes are TRBV7-6 and TRBJ1-1; the D is unclear. The V end lost 2 bases, the J end lost 1 base, and 5 bases lay between the germline ends. The length of the CDR3 is 13 residues. Germline CDR1 and CDR2: SGHVS and FNYEAQ. The CDR3: CASSLIQNTEAFF. CDR3 in DNA: TGTGCCAGCAGCTTAATACAGAACACTGAAGCTTTCTTT.

This clonotype occurred once. The genes are TRBV5-1 and TRBJ2-7, with D maybe TRBD2 (5 bases). Germline V gene data show CDR1 as SGHRS and CDR2 as YFSETQ. V gave up 0 bases and J gave up 7 bases, with 17 bases separating them. CDR3 length: 15 residues. CDR3 in amino acids: CASSLVGRTSGEQYF. The DNA for the CDR3 is TGCGCCAGCAGCTTGGTCGGGCGCACCTCGGGGGAGCAGTACTTC.

This clonotype has a handful of counts. This chain links TRBV6-1 with TRBJ2-7; perhaps TRBD2 as D (5 bases). Trimming removed 0 bases at V and 0 bases at J, with 6 bases between. The CDR3 runs 14 residues. CDR1 and CDR2 from the germline V gene are MNHNS and SASEGT. The CDR3 here is CASSEAGSSYEQYF. CDR3 bases: TGTGCCAGCAGTGAAGCGGGGAGCTCCTACGAGCAGTACTTC.

V usage is TRBV7-9 and J usage is TRBJ2-7; 9 bases agree with TRBD1. V lost 1 base and J lost 7; bases outside the gene matches: 5. CDR3 size: 14 residues. CDR1 is SEHNR and CDR2 is FQNEAQ in the germline V gene (reference sequence). The CDR3 nucleotides are TGTGCCAGCAGCTTAGACAGGGGGCGCTCTGAGCAGTACTTC. It is translated as CASSLDRGRSEQYF.

This chain connects TRBV29-1 to TRBJ2-1; 9 positions agree with TRBD1. CDR1 is SQVTM and CDR2 is ANQGSEA in the germline V gene. This CDR3 spans 15 amino acids. Trimming took 3 bases from V and 7 from J; bases not matched to a gene: 10. In DNA form, the CDR3 reads TGCAGCGTTGACCCGGGACAGGGACTGAGGAATGAGCAGTTCTTC. Encoded protein: CSVDPGQGLRNEQFF.

This clonotype was seen a few times. The genes are TRBV7-9 and TRBJ2-7; D might be TRBD1 or TRBD2, each matching 5 bases. Trimming stripped 6 bases from V and 5 bases from J, with 14 bases between. Germline loops: CDR1 SEHNR, CDR2 FQNEAQ (reference sequence). This CDR3 spans 13 amino acids. CDR3 loop: CASSPPGANEQYF. CDR3 DNA: TGTGCCAGCAGTCCCCCCGGGGCGAACGAGCAGTACTTC.

The sample holds many counts of this clonotype. V is TRBV29-1 and J is TRBJ2-1; D might be TRBD1 (5 bases). V dropped 3 bases and J dropped 6 bases, with 12 bases sitting between them. Germline values: CDR1 SQVTM, CDR2 ANQGSEA. The CDR3 extends over 13 amino acids. CDR3 amino acids: CSVEGTGANEQFF. CDR3 DNA: TGCAGCGTTGAGGGCACAGGAGCCAATGAGCAGTTCTTC.

This clonotype has at least ten counts. CDR3 sequence: CSVELGAGNGYTF. CDR3 DNA sequence: TGCAGCGTTGAATTGGGGGCCGGGAATGGCTACACCTTC. The rearrangement links TRBV29-1 to TRBJ1-2, with D perhaps TRBD1 (6 bases). The CDR3 has 13 amino acids. The germline V gene encodes CDR1 SQVTM and CDR2 ANQGSEA. V lost 2 bases to trimming and J lost 6 bases, with 13 bases between them.

As to this clonotype: Just one base apart from a much larger clone, this may be a read error. The rearrangement uses TRBV7-9 and TRBJ1-6; 8 nucleotides match TRBD1. The CDR3 totals 15 residues. Germline loops: CDR1 SEHNR, CDR2 FQNEAQ (reference sequence). The CDR3 nucleotides read TGTGCCAGCAGTTACACAGGGGGACCTAATTCACCCCACCACTTT. It codes for CASSYTGGPNSPHHF.

The sample holds a few counts of this clonotype. The chain links TRBV6-5 to TRBJ2-1; 7 bases match TRBD2. The V gene end was trimmed by 5 bases and the J gene end by 12 bases; junction bases not matched to a gene: 13. Germline V lookup: CDR1 MNHEY, CDR2 SVGAGI. The CDR3 contains 14 residues. In DNA form, the CDR3 reads TGTGCCAGCAGTCCCCCCGGGCGGGGGAATCTGCAGTTCTTC. This codes for CASSPPGRGNLQFF.

This CDR3 is CASSLPGRGRKTQYF. CDR3 nucleotides: TGTGCCAGCAGTTTACCTGGAAGGGGGCGAAAGACCCAGTACTTC. This chain connects TRBV28 to TRBJ2-5; 7 bases are a match to TRBD1. This CDR3 has 15 residues. From germline, CDR1 is MDHEN and CDR2 SYDVKM. V dropped 2 bases and J dropped 6; count of bases not matched to a gene: 9.

Only a few counts were recorded for this clonotype. The CDR3, as DNA: TGCAGCGTTGTCTCGGGAGGGGCTGAAGCTTTCTTT. Its translation is CSVVSGGAEAFF. J is TRBJ1-1 and V is TRBV29-1; TRBD1 is a possible D gene (5 bases). This CDR3 comprises 12 residues. The V end lost 4 bases, the J end lost 6 bases, and 12 bases lay between the germline ends. Germline V gene lookup returns CDR1 SQVTM and CDR2 ANQGSEA. Filled out from reference TRBV29-1 and TRBJ1-1, the complete variable domain reads SAVISQKPSRDICQRGTSLTIQCQVDSQVTMMFWYRQQPGQSLTLIATANQGSEATYESGFVIDKFPISRPNLTFSTLTVSNMSPEDSSIYLCSVVSGGAEAFFGQGTRLTVV.